Presented here are 23 T cell receptor beta chains from one specimen sequenced in a study of blood T cell repertoires in COVID-19. Using immunoSEQ multiplex PCR, the repertoire was profiled, and TCRdb retains in-frame clones only, with some absent. This table has about 120,000 clones, 65% to 90% appearing once. Sequenced sample: peripheral blood. Receptors originate from a human donor in a cohort sampled during active COVID-19.

The V and J genes are TRBV6-5 and TRBJ2-7; D is possibly TRBD1 (6 bases). The CDR3 runs to 15 residues. The germline gives CDR1 MNHEY, CDR2 SVGAGI. The V end lost 5 bases, the J end lost 2 bases, and 16 bases lay between the germline ends. The DNA for the CDR3 is TGTGCCAGCAGTCCAGGACAGTCGTCACCCTACGAGCAGTACTTC. This sequence encodes CASSPGQSSPYEQYF.

The chain is built from TRBV19 and TRBJ1-4; D gene uncertain. V lost 8 bases, J lost 5 bases, and 12 bases lay in between. Germline V gene lookup returns CDR1 LNHDA and CDR2 SQIVND (reference sequence). The CDR3 totals 13 residues. The CDR3 spells CASSWRLNEKLFF. The CDR3 region has the DNA TGTGCCAGTTCGTGGCGGCTAAATGAAAAACTGTTTTTT.

Written as DNA, the CDR3 is TGTGCCAGTAGGAGTGAGGAGGGTAGCAATCAGCCCCAGCATTTT. Translating gives CASRSEEGSNQPQHF. This rearrangement joins TRBV19 to TRBJ1-5; D remains ambiguous. CDR1 and CDR2 from the germline V gene are LNHDA and SQIVND (reference sequence). This CDR3 is 15 amino acids long. Trimming pared 6 bases from V and 0 bases from J, leaving 12 bases between. The entire variable domain, with the rest obtained from reference TRBV19 and TRBJ1-5, is as follows: DGGITQSPKYLFRKEGQNVTLSCEQNLNHDAMYWYRQDPGQGLRLIYYSQIVNDFQKGDIAEGYSVSREKKESFPLTVTSAQKNPTAFYLCASRSEEGSNQPQHFGDGTRLSIL.

This clone appeared once. The V and J genes are TRBV19 and TRBJ2-7; 7 nucleotides line up with TRBD2. The V gene end was trimmed by 1 base and the J gene end by 6 bases; junction bases not matched to a gene: 3. The CDR3 consists of 13 residues. Germline CDR1 and CDR2: LNHDA and SQIVND (reference sequence). CDR3 residues: CASSIGLASEQYF. In nucleotides, the CDR3 is TGTGCCAGTAGTATAGGACTAGCCTCCGAGCAGTACTTC.

The chain is built from TRBV28 and TRBJ2-7; D perhaps matches TRBD1 (6 bases). Trimming took off 8 bases at V and 2 bases at J, with 13 bases between the two ends. Germline CDR1 MDHEN, CDR2 SYDVKM. The CDR3 is 13 residues long. CDR3 sequence reads: CASQDSSTYEQYF. The CDR3 region has the DNA TGTGCCAGCCAGGACAGTTCCACCTACGAGCAGTACTTC.

The rearrangement uses TRBV10-3 and TRBJ2-5; 8 bases line up with TRBD2. Germline assignment: CDR1 ENHRY and CDR2 SYGVKD. This CDR3 comprises 17 residues. V gave up 0 bases and J gave up 0 bases; unmatched junction bases: 6. The CDR3 loop reads CAISESMPSGYQETQYF. CDR3 in DNA: TGTGCCATCAGTGAGTCAATGCCTAGCGGGTACCAAGAGACCCAGTACTTC.

The V and J genes are TRBV19 and TRBJ2-1, with a tentative D call TRBD1 (6 bases). Germline CDR1 reads LNHDA; CDR2 reads SQIVND (reference sequence). The V and J ends lost 4 bases and 0 bases respectively, with 7 bases between them. This CDR3 region has 14 residues. In nucleotides, the CDR3 is TGTGCCAGTAGTAAACAGGGCTCCTACAATGAGCAGTTCTTC. This codes for CASSKQGSYNEQFF.

This clone has just one count. The chain uses TRBV6-6 and TRBJ2-1, with TRBD2 identical over 12 bases. Germline CDR1 reads MNHNY; CDR2 reads SVGAGI (reference sequence). CDR3 size: 16 residues. The V and J ends lost 0 bases and 8 bases, in that order; junction bases with no gene match: 5. The CDR3 loop reads CASSYSTSGGGYEQFF. In nucleotides, the CDR3 is TGTGCCAGCAGTTACTCGACTAGCGGGGGAGGGTATGAGCAGTTCTTC.

The CDR3 DNA sequence: TGTGCCAGCAGACCAAGGGAGGGGAACTATGGCTACACCTTC. Residues: CASRPREGNYGYTF. J is TRBJ1-2 and V is TRBV5-6; perhaps TRBD1 as D (5 bases). The length of the CDR3 is 14 residues. V was pared by 5 bases and J by 2 bases, with 13 bases between. Germline CDR1 is SGHDT and CDR2 is YYEEEE. Combining the CDR3 with reference TRBV5-6 and TRBJ1-2 gives the whole variable domain DAGVTQSPTHLIKTRGQQVTLRCSPKSGHDTVSWYQQALGQGPQFIFQYYEEEERQRGNFPDRFSGHQFPNYSSELNVNALLLGDSALYLCASRPREGNYGYTFGSGTRLTVV.

The V gene is TRBV15, the J gene TRBJ1-3, with D perhaps matching TRBD1 (6 bases). V was pared by 4 bases and J by 0 bases, with 13 bases between. Germline V CDR1 and CDR2: LNHNV, YYDKDF (reference sequence). This CDR3 has 16 residues. CDR3 amino acids: CATSISTGYSGNTIYF. The CDR3, as DNA: TGTGCCACCAGCATATCCACAGGGTACTCTGGAAACACCATATATTTT.

For the CDR3, the DNA is TGTGCCAGCAGCGTAGGGAGACTAGCGGGCGACCAGCAGTACTTC. Translating it yields CASSVGRLAGDQQYF. The V and J genes are TRBV9 and TRBJ2-7; 10 bases agree with TRBD2. The CDR3 loop spans 15 amino acids. With V trimmed by 0 bases and J by 8 bases, 8 bases remained unmatched. Germline V lookup: CDR1 SGDLS, CDR2 YYNGEE.

The V gene is TRBV19, the J gene TRBJ2-3; D uncertain. Germline CDR1 and CDR2: LNHDA and SQIVND (reference sequence). The V end was cut by 5 bases, the J end by 4 bases, with 16 bases between. This CDR3 has 15 residues. As DNA, the CDR3 is TGTGCCAGTAGTCCGTTAGGCTTGAGGTCAGATACGCAGTATTTT. Its translation: CASSPLGLRSDTQYF.

The chain links TRBV10-3 to TRBJ2-1; 9 nucleotides agree with TRBD2. CDR1 and CDR2 (germline): ENHRY, SYGVKD. CDR3 length equals 14 residues. J gave up 7 bases and V 11 bases, and 12 bases lay outside the gene matches. The CDR3 spells CASLPMAGGNEQFF. In DNA form, the CDR3 reads TGTGCCTCCCTGCCGATGGCGGGGGGGAATGAGCAGTTCTTC.

This rearrangement joins TRBV5-1 to TRBJ2-2; 11 bases fit TRBD1. Germline V gene sequence: CDR1 SGHRS, CDR2 YFSETQ. Trimming at V came to 4 bases and at J to 4 bases, leaving 6 bases not matched to a gene. The CDR3 loop spans 16 amino acids. The CDR3 bases are TGCGCCAGCAGCCACCGGGACAGGGGGGTCACCGGGGAGCTGTTTTTT. Encoded protein: CASSHRDRGVTGELFF.

This clone was seen once. This chain uses TRBV11-2 with TRBJ1-5; perhaps TRBD1 as D (6 bases). This CDR3 comprises 14 residues. V was trimmed by 5 bases and J by 3 bases, leaving 11 bases between them. Germline values: CDR1 SGHAT, CDR2 FQNNGV. CDR3 protein: CASSLTGTNQPQHF. The DNA for the CDR3 is TGTGCCAGCAGCCTGACAGGAACCAATCAGCCCCAGCATTTT.

The genes are TRBV3-1 (or the pseudogene TRBV3-2) and TRBJ2-7, with 12 bases fitting TRBD1. In germline, CDR1 is LGHDT, CDR2 YNNKEL (reference sequence). There are 16 residues in the CDR3. V lost 4 bases and J lost 6; bases outside the gene matches: 10. CDR3 amino acids: CASSLLATGQGAEQYF. CDR3 nucleotide sequence: TGTGCCAGCAGCCTGTTAGCGACGGGACAGGGGGCCGAGCAGTACTTC.

This clone has just one count. The J gene is TRBJ2-1, the V gene TRBV7-8, with 9 positions matching TRBD2. Germline V gives CDR1 SGHVS, CDR2 FQNEAQ. This CDR3 is built from 17 residues. Unmatched junction bases numbered 16, after V lost 4 bases and J lost 9 bases. The chain's CDR3 is CASSSRATLAGPGEQFF. Here the CDR3 DNA reads TGTGCCAGCAGCTCTAGGGCGACTCTAGCGGGGCCAGGTGAGCAGTTCTTC. The complete variable domain, with remaining parts taken from reference TRBV7-8 and TRBJ2-1, reads GAGVSQSPRYKVAKRGQDVALRCDPISGHVSLFWYQQALGQGPEFLTYFQNEAQLDKSGLPSDRFFAERPEGSVSTLKIQRTQQEDSAVYLCASSSRATLAGPGEQFFGPGTRLTVL.

V and J are TRBV4-1 and TRBJ2-3, with 8 bases aligning to TRBD2. The CDR3 consists of 17 residues. Trimming removed 0 bases from V and 0 bases from J; junction bases left unmatched: 5. Germline V gene lookup returns CDR1 MGHRA and CDR2 YSYEKL. This CDR3 is CASSQDPAGASTDTQYF. The CDR3 coding sequence is TGCGCCAGCAGCCAAGACCCAGCGGGGGCTAGCACAGATACGCAGTATTTT.

The chain joins TRBV7-2 to TRBJ1-2; tentative D call: TRBD1 (5 bases). Trimming left V 4 bases short and J 0 bases short, with 12 bases between. Germline V gives CDR1 SGHTA, CDR2 FQGNSA. The CDR3 extends over 15 amino acids. CDR3 DNA: TGTGCCAGCAGCTCGCAGTGGGGCTCTAACTATGGCTACACCTTC. Amino acid sequence: CASSSQWGSNYGYTF.

The V gene is TRBV3-1 (or the pseudogene TRBV3-2), the J gene TRBJ1-1; D possibly corresponds to TRBD1 (5 bases). This CDR3 region has 14 residues. Trimming removed 4 bases at V and 5 bases at J, with 14 bases between. Germline V gives CDR1 LGHDT, CDR2 YNNKEL (reference sequence). CDR3 protein: CASSRRGEGTEAFF. Here the CDR3 DNA reads TGTGCCAGCAGCCGGCGTGGGGAGGGGACTGAAGCTTTCTTT.

The rearrangement joins TRBV13 to TRBJ2-7, with TRBD2 matching over 12 bases. Trimming took 4 bases from V and 4 from J; bases not matched to a gene: 8. Germline V lookup: CDR1 PRHDT, CDR2 FYEKMQ (reference sequence). CDR3 length: 16 residues. CDR3 bases: TGTGCCAGCAGCTCCTCTCAACTAGCGGGGGGTTACGAGCAGTACTTC. It is translated as CASSSSQLAGGYEQYF.

This chain connects TRBV29-1 to TRBJ1-2, with unresolved D. V was shortened by 0 bases and J by 1 base, with 6 bases between the two germline ends. The CDR3 sequence is 13 residues long. The V gene's germline CDR1 is SQVTM and CDR2 ANQGSEA. This CDR3 is CSVEDEVNYGYTF. Written as DNA, the CDR3 is TGCAGCGTTGAAGATGAGGTTAACTATGGCTACACCTTC.

Written as DNA, the CDR3 is TGTGCCAGCAGCCGGGACAGGGGGCGAGAGCAGTTCTTC. Translating it yields CASSRDRGREQFF. The chain employs TRBV27 and TRBJ2-1, with 12 bases identical to TRBD1. Per germline, CDR1 MNHEY and CDR2 SMNVEV (reference sequence). There are 13 residues in the CDR3. V lost 6 bases, J lost 10 bases, and 4 bases stayed unmatched.